The sequence of this T cell receptor (beta chain) was determined in a study of human T cells and chemical hapten exposure. From germline, CDR1 is SEHNR and CDR2 FQNEAQ (reference sequence). The CDR3 length is 15 residues. As handled by the study authors: A per-sample median of approximately 87,000 TCRs was observed, with counts ranging from 23,224 to 690,600. One entry per CDR3 protein, called by TCRdb with MiXCR from the RACE reads. These V and J calls derive from TCRdb rather than the authors' analysis. This sample has under 85,000 distinct CDR3 sequences, with 10% found just once. About this clonotype itself: Germline is not matched at one junction end, which may reflect a read error.

Documented time point: patch test 2, 6 weeks after DPC sensitization. Specified treatment: therapeutic diphenylcyclopropenone sensitization with weekly scalp DPC. This rearrangement joins TRBV7-9 to TRBJ2-7; 9 bases line up with TRBD1. The sequenced sample was whole blood, obtained in connection with sensitization to the hapten diphenylcyclopropenone (DPC). This TCR came from a woman between 45 and 65 years old with alopecia areata. Some clones in this sample may be carry-over from other donors' samples. The CDR3 bases are TGTGCCAGCAGCTCAACCGGGACAGGGTTCCACGAGCAGCACTTC. It codes for CASSSTGTGFHEQHF. The full variable domain, rest sourced from reference TRBV7-9 and TRBJ2-7, is DTGVSQNPRHKITKRGQNVTFRCDPISEHNRLYWYRQTLGQGPEFLTYFQNEAQLEKSRLLSDRFSAERPKGSFSTLEIQRTEQGDSAMYLCASSSTGTGFHEQHFGPGTRLTVT.